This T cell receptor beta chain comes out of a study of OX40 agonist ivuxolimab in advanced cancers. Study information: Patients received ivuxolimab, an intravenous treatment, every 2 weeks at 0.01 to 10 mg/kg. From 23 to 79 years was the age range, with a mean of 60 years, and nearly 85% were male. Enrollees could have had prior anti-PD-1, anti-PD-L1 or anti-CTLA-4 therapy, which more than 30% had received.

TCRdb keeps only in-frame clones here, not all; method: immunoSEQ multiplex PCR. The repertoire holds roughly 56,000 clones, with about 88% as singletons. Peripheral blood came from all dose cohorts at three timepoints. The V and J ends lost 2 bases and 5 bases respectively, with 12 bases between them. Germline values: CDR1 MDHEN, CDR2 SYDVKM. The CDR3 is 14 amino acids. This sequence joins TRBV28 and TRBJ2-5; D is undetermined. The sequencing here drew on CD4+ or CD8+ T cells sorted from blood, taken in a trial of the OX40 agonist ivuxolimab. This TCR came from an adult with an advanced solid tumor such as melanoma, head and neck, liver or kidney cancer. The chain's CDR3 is CASSLPQTKETQYF. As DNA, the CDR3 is TGTGCCAGCAGTTTACCGCAGACGAAGGAGACCCAGTACTTC.